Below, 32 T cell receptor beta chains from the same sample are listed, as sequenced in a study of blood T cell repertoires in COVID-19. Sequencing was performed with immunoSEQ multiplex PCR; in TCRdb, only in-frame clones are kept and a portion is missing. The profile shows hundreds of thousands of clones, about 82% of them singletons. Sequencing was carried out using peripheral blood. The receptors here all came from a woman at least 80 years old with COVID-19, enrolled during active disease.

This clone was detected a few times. CDR3 protein: CASSHTGVQETQYF. Here the CDR3 DNA reads TGTGCCAGCAGTCATACAGGTGTCCAAGAGACCCAGTACTTC. The chain has TRBV6-2 or TRBV6-3 and TRBJ2-5, with D perhaps matching TRBD1 (5 bases). The V gene's germline CDR1 is MNHEY and CDR2 SVGEGT. V was pared by 5 bases and J by 1 base, with 11 bases between. There are 14 residues in the CDR3.

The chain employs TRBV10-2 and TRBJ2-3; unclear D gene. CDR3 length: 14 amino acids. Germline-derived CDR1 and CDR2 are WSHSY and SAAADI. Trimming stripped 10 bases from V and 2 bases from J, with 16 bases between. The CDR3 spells CATQSLSITDTQYF. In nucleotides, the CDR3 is TGCGCCACCCAAAGTTTAAGCATCACAGATACGCAGTATTTT.

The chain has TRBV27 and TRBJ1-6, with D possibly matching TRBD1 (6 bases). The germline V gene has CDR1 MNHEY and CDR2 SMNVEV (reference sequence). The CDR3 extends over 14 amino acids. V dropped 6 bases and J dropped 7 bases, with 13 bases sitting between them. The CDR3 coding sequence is TGTGCCAGCAGGAAAAGGGGGTTCAATTCACCCCTCCACTTT. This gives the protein CASRKRGFNSPLHF.

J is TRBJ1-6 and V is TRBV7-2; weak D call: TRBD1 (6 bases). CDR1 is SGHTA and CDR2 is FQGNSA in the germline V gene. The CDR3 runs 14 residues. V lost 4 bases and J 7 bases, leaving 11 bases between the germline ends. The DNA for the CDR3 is TGTGCCAGCAGCTCCGACCAGGGGAATTCACCCCTCCACTTT. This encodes CASSSDQGNSPLHF.

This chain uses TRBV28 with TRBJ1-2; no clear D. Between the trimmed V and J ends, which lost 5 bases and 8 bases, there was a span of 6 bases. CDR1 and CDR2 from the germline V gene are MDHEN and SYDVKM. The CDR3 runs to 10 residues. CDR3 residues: CASSKAGYTF. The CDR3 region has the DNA TGTGCCAGCAGTAAAGCGGGCTACACCTTC.

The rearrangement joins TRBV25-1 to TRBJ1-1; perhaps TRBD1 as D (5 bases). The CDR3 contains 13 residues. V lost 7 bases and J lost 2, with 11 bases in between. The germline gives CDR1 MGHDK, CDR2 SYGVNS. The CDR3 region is CASKDTGNTEAFF. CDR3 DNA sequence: TGTGCCAGCAAAGATACAGGAAACACTGAAGCTTTCTTT.

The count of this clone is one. The CDR3 reads CASSIPRSTDTQYF. The CDR3 DNA reads TGTGCCAGTAGTATACCCAGGAGCACAGATACGCAGTATTTT. The chain uses TRBV19 and TRBJ2-3; D call uncertain. The CDR3 runs to 14 residues. Germline V CDR1 and CDR2: LNHDA, SQIVND (reference sequence). Trimming stripped 2 bases from V and 0 bases from J, with 6 bases between.

CDR3 sequence reads: CASSLVGASTEAFF. CDR3 coding DNA: TGTGCCAGCAGCCTCGTGGGGGCTAGCACTGAAGCTTTCTTT. V is TRBV7-2 and J is TRBJ1-1; a possible D gene is TRBD1 (6 bases). CDR3 length: 14 amino acids. V lost 5 bases and J 4 bases, leaving 14 bases between the germline ends. Germline-derived CDR1 and CDR2 are SGHTA and FQGNSA.

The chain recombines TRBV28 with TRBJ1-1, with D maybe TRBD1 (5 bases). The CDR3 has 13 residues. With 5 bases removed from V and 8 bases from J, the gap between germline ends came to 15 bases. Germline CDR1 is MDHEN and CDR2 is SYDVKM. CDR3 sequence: CASSIQVTPEAFF. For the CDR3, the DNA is TGTGCCAGCAGTATACAGGTGACGCCGGAAGCTTTCTTT.

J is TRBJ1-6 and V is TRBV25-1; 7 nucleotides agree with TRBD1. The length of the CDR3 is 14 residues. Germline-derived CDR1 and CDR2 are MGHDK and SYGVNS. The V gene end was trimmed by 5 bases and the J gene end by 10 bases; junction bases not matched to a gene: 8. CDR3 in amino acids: CASSKQGIRSPLHF. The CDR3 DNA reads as TGTGCCAGCAGTAAACAGGGGATACGCTCACCCCTCCACTTT.

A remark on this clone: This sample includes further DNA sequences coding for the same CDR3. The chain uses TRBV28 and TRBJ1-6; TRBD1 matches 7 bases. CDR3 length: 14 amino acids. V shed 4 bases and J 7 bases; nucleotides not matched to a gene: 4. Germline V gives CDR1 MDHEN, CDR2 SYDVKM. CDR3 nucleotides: TGTGCCAGCAGTTCGGGACAGTACAATTCACCCCTCCACTTT. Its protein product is CASSSGQYNSPLHF.

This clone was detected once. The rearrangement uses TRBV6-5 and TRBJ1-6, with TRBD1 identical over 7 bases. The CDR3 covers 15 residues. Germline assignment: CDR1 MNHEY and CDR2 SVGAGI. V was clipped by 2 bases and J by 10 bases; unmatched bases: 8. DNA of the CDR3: TGTGCCAGCAGTTACCAGGGGGGAGGAGGATCACCCCTCCACTTT. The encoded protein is CASSYQGGGGSPLHF.

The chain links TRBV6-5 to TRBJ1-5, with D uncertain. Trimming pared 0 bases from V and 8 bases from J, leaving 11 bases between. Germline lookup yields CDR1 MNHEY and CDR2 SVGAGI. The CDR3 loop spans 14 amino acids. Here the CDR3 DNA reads TGTGCCAGCAGTTACTCGAATCTAGGCGAGCCCCAGCATTTT. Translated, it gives CASSYSNLGEPQHF.

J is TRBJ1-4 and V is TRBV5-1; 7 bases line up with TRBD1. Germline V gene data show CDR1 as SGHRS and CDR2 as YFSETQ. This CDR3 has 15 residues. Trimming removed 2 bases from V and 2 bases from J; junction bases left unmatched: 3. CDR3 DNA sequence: TGCGCCAGCAGCTTCGACAGGGCTACTAATGAAAAACTGTTTTTT. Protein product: CASSFDRATNEKLFF.

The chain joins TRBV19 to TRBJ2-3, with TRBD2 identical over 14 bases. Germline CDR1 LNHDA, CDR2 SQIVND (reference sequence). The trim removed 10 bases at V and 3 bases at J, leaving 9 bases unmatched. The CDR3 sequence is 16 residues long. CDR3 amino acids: CATVWTSGGSTDTQYF. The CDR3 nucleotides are TGTGCCACCGTCTGGACTAGCGGGGGGTCGACAGATACGCAGTATTTT.

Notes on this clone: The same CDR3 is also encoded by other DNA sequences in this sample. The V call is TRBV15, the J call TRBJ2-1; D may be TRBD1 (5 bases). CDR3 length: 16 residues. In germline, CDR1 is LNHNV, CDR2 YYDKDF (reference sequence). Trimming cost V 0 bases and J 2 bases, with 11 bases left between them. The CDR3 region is CATSREGQPPYNEQFF. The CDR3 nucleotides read TGTGCCACCAGCAGAGAGGGGCAGCCCCCCTACAATGAGCAGTTCTTC.

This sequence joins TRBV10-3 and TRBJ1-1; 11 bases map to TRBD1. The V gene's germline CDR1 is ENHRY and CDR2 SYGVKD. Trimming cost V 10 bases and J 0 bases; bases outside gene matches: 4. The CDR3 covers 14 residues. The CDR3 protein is CATGTGGVNTEAFF. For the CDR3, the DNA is TGTGCCACCGGGACAGGGGGAGTGAACACTGAAGCTTTCTTT.

The CDR3 reads CASSGRGGRGTDTQYF. The CDR3 DNA follows: TGTGCCAGCAGTGGACGGGGGGGCCGGGGCACAGATACGCAGTATTTT. This chain joins TRBV2 and TRBJ2-3; 8 bases match TRBD2. The V and J ends lost 4 bases and 1 base, in that order; junction bases with no gene match: 7. Germline V gene data show CDR1 as SNHLY and CDR2 as FYNNEI. The CDR3 length is 16 residues.

In nucleotides, the CDR3 is TGTGCCACCAGCAGAGGCAGACTAGCGGGGGCCAACAATGAGCAGTTCTTC. It specifies CATSRGRLAGANNEQFF. V and J are TRBV15 and TRBJ2-1, with TRBD2 matching 12 bases. J lost 5 bases, V lost 1 base, and 6 bases had no gene match. There are 17 residues in the CDR3. Germline V gene data show CDR1 as LNHNV and CDR2 as YYDKDF (reference sequence).

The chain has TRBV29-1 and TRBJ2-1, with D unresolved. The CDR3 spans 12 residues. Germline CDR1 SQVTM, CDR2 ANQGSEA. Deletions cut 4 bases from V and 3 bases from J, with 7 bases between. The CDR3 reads CSVVQDYNEQFF. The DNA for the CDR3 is TGCAGCGTTGTTCAGGACTACAATGAGCAGTTCTTC.

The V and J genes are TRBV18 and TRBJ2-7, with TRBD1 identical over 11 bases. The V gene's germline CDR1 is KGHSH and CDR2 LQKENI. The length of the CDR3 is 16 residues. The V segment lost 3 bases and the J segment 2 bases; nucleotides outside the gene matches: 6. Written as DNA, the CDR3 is TGTGCCAGCTCACCGGGAGGGACAGGGGGAACCTACGAGCAGTACTTC. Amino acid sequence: CASSPGGTGGTYEQYF.

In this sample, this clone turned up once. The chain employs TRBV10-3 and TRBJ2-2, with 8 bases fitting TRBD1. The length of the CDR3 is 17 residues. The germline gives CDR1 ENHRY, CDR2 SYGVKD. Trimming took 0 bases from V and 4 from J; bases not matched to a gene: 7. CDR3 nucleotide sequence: TGTGCCATCAGTGAGTCGAATACAGGGGGAACCACCGGGGAGCTGTTTTTT. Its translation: CAISESNTGGTTGELFF.

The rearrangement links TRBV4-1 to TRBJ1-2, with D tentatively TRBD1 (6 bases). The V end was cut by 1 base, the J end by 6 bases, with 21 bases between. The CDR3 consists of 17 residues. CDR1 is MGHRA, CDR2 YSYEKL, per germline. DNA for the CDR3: TGCGCCAGCAGCCAAGGTTTGACAGGAAATAATGTTGATGGCTACACCTTC. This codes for CASSQGLTGNNVDGYTF.

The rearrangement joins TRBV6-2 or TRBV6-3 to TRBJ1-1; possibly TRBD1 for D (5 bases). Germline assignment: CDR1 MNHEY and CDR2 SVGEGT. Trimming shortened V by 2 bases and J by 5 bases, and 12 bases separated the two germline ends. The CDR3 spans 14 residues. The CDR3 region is CASSYGGERTEAFF. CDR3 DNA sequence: TGTGCCAGCAGTTACGGGGGGGAGAGAACTGAAGCTTTCTTT.

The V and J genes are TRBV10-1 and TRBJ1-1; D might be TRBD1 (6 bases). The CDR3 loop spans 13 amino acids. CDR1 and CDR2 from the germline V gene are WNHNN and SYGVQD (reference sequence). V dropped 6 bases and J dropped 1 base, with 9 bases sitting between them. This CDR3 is CASRSGENTEAFF. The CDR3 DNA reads TGCGCCAGCAGATCAGGGGAGAACACTGAAGCTTTCTTT.

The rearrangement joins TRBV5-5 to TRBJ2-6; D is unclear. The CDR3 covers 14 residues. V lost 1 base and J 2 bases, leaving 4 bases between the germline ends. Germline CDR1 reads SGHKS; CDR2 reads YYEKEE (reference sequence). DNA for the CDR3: TGTGCCAGCAGCTTGTCGGCTGGGGCCAACGTCCTGACTTTC. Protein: CASSLSAGANVLTF.

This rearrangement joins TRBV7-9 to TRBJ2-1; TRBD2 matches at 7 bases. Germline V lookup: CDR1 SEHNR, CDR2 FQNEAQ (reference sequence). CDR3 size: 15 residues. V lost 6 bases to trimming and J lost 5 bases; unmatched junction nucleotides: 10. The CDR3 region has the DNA TGTGCCAGCAGTGGTTGGAGCGGGGATGACAATGAGCAGTTCTTC. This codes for CASSGWSGDDNEQFF.

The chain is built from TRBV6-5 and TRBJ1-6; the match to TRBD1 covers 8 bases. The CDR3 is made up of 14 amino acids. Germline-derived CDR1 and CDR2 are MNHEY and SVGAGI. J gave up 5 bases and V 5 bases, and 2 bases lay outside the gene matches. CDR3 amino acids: CASSRQGNNSPLHF. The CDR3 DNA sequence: TGTGCCAGCAGTCGACAGGGGAATAATTCACCCCTCCACTTT.

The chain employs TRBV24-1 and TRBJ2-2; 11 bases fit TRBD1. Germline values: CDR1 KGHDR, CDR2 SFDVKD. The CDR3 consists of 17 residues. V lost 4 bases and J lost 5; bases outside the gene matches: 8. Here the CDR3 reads CATSDPLGTGGTGELFF. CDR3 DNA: TGTGCCACCAGTGACCCACTCGGGACAGGGGGAACCGGGGAGCTGTTTTTT.

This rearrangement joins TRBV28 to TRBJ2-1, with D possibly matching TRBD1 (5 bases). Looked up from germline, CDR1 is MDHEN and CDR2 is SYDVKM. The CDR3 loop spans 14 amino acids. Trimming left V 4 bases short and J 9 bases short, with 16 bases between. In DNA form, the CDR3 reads TGTGCCAGCAGTTCCCCTAACAGGCTCGGTGAGCAGTTCTTC. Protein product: CASSSPNRLGEQFF.

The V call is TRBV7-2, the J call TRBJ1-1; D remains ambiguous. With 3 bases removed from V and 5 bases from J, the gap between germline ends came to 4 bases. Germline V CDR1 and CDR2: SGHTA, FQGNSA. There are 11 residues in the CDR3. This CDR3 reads CASSLRTEAFF. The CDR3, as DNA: TGTGCCAGCAGCTTGCGTACTGAAGCTTTCTTT.

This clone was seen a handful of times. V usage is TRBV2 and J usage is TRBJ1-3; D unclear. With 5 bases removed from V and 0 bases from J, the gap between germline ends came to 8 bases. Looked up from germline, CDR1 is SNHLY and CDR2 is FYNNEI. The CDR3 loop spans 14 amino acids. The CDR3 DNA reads TGTGCCAGCAGTTTATCCCTCTCTGGAAACACCATATATTTT. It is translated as CASSLSLSGNTIYF.